The source of this TCR beta chain is a study of response to subunit inactivated influenza vaccine. Concerning this clonotype itself: No antigen is known for it.

CDR1 and CDR2 from the germline V gene are SEHNR and FQNEAQ (reference sequence). Trimming pared 7 bases from V and 3 bases from J, leaving 16 bases between. The CDR3 runs 15 residues. Findings of the study overall: Authors suggested few new T cells are recruited by each seasonal influenza vaccination.

TCRdb analysed the RT-PCR reads with MiXCR anew, one entry per CDR3 protein. The sample gives roughly 780,000 distinct CDR3 sequences, approximately 17% of which show up once; roughly a tenth is in the top ten. The TCR comes from a man aged 50-60 years who received an inactivated influenza vaccine. The chain recombines TRBV7-9 with TRBJ2-1; unclear D gene. This specimen consisted of PBMCs from blood, obtained roughly 5 days after vaccination. CDR3 in DNA: TGTGCCAGCACCGGAGAAAAAACTTACTACAATGAGCAGTTCTTC. Translating it yields CASTGEKTYYNEQFF.